This T cell receptor (beta chain) was sequenced for a study of blood T cell repertoires in COVID-19. At the level of the study: T cells, B-cell-depleted T cells, or PBMCs provided the cDNA or gDNA that served as material.

Two negative PCRs, clearance, or symptom resolution had been documented for recovered Cohort 3 donors. As processed by the authors: Estimation of nucleated cell counts relied on the amplification of reference gene primers. Only in-frame clones appear in the TCRdb table, and some are missing; sequencing was by immunoSEQ multiplex PCR. For V, J and clone size, that table is used; D and trimming come from the DNA. The sample has 150,000 to 200,000 clones; around 88% are singletons. The CDR3 totals 13 residues. Germline V gives CDR1 KGHDR, CDR2 SFDVKD. V was shortened by 7 bases and J by 9 bases, with 15 bases between the two germline ends.

Specimen: PBMCs or T cells enriched from blood (not recorded which). This sequence joins TRBV24-1 and TRBJ2-1; D perhaps matches TRBD1 (7 bases). This sequence originates from a woman aged 30 to 39 who had recovered from COVID-19. The CDR3 here is CATRTGRRGEQFF. DNA for the CDR3: TGTGCCACCAGGACAGGGAGGCGAGGTGAGCAGTTCTTC.